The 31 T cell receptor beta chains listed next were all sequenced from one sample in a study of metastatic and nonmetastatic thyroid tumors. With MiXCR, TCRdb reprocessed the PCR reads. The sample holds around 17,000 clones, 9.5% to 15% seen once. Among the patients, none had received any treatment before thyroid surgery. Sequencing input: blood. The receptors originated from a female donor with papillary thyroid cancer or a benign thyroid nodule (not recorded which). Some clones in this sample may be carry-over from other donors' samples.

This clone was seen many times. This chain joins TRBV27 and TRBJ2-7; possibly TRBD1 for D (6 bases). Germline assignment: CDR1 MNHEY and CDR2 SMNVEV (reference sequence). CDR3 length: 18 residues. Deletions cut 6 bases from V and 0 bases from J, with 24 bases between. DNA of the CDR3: TGTGCCAGCAGCGGGCTCGACAAGTGGGGGCGAATCTCCTACGAGCAGTACTTC. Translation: CASSGLDKWGRISYEQYF.

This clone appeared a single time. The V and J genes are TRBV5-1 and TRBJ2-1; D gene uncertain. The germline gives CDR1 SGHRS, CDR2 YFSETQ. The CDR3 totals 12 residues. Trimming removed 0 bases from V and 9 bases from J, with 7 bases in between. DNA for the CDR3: TGCGCCAGCAGCTTGGACTTGGGTGAGCAGTTCTTC. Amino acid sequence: CASSLDLGEQFF.

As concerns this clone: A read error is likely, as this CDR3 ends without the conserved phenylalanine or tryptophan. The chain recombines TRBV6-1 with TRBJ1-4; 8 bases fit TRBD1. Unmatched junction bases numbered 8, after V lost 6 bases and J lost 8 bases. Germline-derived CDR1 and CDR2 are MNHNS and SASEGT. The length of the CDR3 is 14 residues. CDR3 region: CASRLGQAGEKLFL. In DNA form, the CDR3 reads TGTGCCAGCAGACTGGGACAGGCCGGAGAAAAACTGTTTCTT.

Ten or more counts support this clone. The CDR3: CASRQGSPPEAFF. The DNA of the CDR3 is TGTGCCAGCAGACAGGGCAGTCCCCCTGAAGCTTTCTTT. The J gene is TRBJ1-1, the V gene TRBV7-9, with a tentative D call TRBD1 (6 bases). The CDR3 extends over 13 amino acids. CDR1 SEHNR and CDR2 FQNEAQ come from the germline V gene (reference sequence). With 6 bases removed from V and 6 bases from J, the gap between germline ends came to 14 bases.

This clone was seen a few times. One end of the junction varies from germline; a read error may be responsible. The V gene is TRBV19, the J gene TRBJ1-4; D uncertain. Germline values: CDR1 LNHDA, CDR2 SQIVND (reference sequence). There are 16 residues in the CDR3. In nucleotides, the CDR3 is TGTGCCGGTAGTCTAAAATCACAGCCACGGTGTGAAAAACTGTTTTTT. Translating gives CAGSLKSQPRCEKLFF.

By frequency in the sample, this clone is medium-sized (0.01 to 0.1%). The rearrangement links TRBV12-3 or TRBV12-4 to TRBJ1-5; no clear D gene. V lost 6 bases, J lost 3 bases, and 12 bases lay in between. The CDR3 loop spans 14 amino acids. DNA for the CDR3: TGTGCCAGCAGCCCCCAAGGGAACAATCAGCCCCAGCATTTT. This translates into CASSPQGNNQPQHF.

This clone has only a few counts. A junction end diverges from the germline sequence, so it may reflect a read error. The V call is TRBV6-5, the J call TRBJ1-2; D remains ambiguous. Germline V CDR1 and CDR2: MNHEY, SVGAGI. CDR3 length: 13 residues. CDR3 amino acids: CSSSSNSIGVYTF. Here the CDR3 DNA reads TGTTCCAGCAGTTCGAACAGTATCGGGGTCTACACCTTC.

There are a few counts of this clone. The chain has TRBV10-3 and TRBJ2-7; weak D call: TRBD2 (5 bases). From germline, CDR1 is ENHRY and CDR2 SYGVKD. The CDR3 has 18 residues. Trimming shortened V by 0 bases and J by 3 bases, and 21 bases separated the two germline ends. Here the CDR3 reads CAISESGSWTSDYYEQYF. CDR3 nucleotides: TGTGCCATCAGTGAGTCGGGCTCGTGGACTTCAGACTACTACGAGCAGTACTTC.

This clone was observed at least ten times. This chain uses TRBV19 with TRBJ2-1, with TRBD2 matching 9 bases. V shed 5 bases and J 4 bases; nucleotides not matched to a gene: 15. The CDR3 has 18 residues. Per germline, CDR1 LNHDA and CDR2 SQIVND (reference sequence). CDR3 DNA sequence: TGTGCCAGTAGTGGGGATTTAGCGCGGGAGGGCCGGTACAATGAGCAGTTCTTC. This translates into CASSGDLAREGRYNEQFF.

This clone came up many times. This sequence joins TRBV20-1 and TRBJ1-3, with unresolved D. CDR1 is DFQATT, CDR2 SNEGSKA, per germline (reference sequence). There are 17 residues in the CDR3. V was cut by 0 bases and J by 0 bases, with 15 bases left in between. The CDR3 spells CSAREPAQGFSGNTIYF. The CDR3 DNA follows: TGCAGTGCTAGAGAGCCAGCCCAAGGGTTCTCTGGAAACACCATATATTTT.

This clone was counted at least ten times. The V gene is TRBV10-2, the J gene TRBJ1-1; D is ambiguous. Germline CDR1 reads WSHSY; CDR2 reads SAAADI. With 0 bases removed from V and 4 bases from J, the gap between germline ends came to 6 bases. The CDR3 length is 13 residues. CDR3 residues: CASSESVGTEAFF. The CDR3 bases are TGCGCCAGCAGTGAGTCGGTGGGCACTGAAGCTTTCTTT.

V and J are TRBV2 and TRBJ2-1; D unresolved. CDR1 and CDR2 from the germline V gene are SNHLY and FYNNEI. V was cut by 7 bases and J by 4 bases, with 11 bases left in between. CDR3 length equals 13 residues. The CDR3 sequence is CASKNRKYNEQFF. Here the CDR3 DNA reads TGTGCCAGCAAAAACAGAAAATACAATGAGCAGTTCTTC.

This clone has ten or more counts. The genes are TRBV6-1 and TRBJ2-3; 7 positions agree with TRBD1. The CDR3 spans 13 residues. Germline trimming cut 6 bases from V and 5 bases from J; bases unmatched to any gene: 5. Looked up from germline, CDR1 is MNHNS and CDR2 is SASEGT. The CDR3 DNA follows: TGTGCCAGCAGGAGACAGGGTAAAGATACGCAGTATTTT. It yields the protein CASRRQGKDTQYF.

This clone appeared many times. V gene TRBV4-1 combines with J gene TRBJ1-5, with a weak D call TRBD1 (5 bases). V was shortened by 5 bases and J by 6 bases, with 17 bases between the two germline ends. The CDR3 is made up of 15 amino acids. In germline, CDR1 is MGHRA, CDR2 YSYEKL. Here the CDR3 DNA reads TGCGCCAGCAGCTTCATAGCGTTAGGGGTTCAGCCCCAGCATTTT. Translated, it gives CASSFIALGVQPQHF.

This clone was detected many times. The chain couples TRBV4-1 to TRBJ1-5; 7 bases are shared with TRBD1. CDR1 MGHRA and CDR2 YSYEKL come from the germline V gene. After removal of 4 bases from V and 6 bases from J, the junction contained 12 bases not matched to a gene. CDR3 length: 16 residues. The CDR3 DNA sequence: TGCGCCAGCAGCCTCAAGGGCGACAGGGAAGGTCAGCCCCAGCATTTT. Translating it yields CASSLKGDREGQPQHF.

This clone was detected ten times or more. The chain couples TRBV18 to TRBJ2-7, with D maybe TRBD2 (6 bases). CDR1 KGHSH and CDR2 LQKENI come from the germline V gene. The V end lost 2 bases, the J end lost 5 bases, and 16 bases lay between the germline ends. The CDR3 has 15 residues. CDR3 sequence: CASSPGRGRVDEQYF. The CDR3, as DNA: TGTGCCAGCTCACCAGGGCGGGGAAGGGTTGACGAGCAGTACTTC.

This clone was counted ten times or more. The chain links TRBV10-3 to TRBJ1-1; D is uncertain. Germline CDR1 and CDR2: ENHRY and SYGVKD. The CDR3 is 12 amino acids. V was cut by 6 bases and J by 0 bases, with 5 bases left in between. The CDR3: CAIRGLNTEAFF. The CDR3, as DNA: TGTGCCATCAGGGGCCTGAACACTGAAGCTTTCTTT.

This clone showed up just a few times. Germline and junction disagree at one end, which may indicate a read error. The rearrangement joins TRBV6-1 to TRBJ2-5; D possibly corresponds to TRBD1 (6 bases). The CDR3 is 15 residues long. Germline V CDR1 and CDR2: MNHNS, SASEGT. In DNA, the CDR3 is TGTGCCGGCAGAACAGGGATAGGGGGTAGAGAGACCCAGTACTTC. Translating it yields CAGRTGIGGRETQYF.

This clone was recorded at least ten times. In DNA, the CDR3 is TGTGCCAGTAGTATCACCGGGGTCCCCGCTGAAGCTTTCTTT. Its translation is CASSITGVPAEAFF. The gene calls are TRBV19 and TRBJ1-1, with D unresolved. Trimming took 3 bases from V and 6 from J, leaving 14 bases between them. This CDR3 region has 14 residues. Germline V gene lookup returns CDR1 LNHDA and CDR2 SQIVND (reference sequence).

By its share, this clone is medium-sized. CDR3 in amino acids: CASRAAGTATYEQYF. CDR3 DNA: TGTGCCAGCAGAGCCGCGGGGACGGCAACGTACGAGCAGTACTTC. The V call is TRBV27, the J call TRBJ2-7, with D tentatively TRBD2 (6 bases). The germline V and J ends were trimmed by 6 bases and 4 bases, with 19 bases remaining between them. This CDR3 has 15 amino acids. From germline, CDR1 is MNHEY and CDR2 SMNVEV (reference sequence).

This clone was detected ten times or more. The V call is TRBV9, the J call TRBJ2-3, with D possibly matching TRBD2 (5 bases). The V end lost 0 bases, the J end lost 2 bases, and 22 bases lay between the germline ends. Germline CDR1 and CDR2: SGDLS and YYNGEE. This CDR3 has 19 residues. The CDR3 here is CASSVVGLDGDAATDTQYF. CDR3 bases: TGTGCCAGCAGCGTAGTAGGCCTCGACGGGGATGCGGCCACAGATACGCAGTATTTT.

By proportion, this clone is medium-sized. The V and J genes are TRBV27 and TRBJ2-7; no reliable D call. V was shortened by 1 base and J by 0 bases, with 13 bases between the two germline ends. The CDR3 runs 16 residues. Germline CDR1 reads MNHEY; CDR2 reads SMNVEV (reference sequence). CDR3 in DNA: TGTGCCAGCAGTTTATACGGCAGAATTAGCTCCTACGAGCAGTACTTC. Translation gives CASSLYGRISSYEQYF.

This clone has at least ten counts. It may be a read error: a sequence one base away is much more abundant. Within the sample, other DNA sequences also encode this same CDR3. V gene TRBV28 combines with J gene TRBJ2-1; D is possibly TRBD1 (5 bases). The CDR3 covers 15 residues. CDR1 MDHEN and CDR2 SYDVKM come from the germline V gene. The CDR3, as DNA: TGTGCCAGCATCCCAGCAGGGCGGTCCTACAACGAGCAGTTCTTC. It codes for CASIPAGRSYNEQFF.

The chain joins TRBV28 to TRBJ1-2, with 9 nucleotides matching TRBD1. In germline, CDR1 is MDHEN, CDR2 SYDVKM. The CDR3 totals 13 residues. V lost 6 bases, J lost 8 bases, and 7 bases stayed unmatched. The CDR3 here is CASSSGQGGGYTF. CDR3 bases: TGTGCCAGCAGCTCGGGACAGGGAGGCGGCTACACCTTC.

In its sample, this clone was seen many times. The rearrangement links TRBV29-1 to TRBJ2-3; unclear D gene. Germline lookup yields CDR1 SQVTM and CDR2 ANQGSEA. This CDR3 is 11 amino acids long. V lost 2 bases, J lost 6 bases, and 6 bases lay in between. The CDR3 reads CSVETQDTQYF. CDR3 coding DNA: TGCAGCGTTGAAACGCAGGATACGCAGTATTTT.

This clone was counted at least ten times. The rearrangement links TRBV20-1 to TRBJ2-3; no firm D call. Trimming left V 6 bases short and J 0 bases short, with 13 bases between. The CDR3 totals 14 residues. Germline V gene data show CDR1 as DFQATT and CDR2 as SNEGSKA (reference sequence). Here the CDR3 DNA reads TGCAGTGCGGACGACTTATCTAGCACAGATACGCAGTATTTT. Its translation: CSADDLSSTDTQYF.

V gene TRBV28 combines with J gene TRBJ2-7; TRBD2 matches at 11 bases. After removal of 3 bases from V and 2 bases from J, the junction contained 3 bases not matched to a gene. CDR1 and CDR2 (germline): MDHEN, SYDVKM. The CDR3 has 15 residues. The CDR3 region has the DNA TGTGCCAGCAGTTTGGGTAGCGGGGGGGCCTACGAGCAGTACTTC. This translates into CASSLGSGGAYEQYF.

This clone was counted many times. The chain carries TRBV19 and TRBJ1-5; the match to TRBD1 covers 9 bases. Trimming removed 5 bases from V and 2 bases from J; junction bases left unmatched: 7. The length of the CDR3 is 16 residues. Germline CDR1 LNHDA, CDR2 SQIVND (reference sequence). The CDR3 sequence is CASSPSWDRGNQPQHF. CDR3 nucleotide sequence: TGTGCCAGTAGTCCCAGTTGGGACAGGGGCAATCAGCCCCAGCATTTT.

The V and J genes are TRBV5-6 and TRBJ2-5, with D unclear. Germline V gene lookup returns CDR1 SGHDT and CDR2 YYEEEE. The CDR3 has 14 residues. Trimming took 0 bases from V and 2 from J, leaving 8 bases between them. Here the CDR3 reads CASSLGQIQETQYF. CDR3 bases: TGTGCCAGCAGCTTGGGGCAGATTCAAGAGACCCAGTACTTC.

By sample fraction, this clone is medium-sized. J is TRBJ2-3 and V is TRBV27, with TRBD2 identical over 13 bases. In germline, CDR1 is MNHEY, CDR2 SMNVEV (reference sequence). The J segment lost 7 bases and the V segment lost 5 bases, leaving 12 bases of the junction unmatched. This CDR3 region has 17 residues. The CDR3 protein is CASSVRLAGGLTNTQYF. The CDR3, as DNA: TGTGCCAGCAGTGTTAGACTAGCGGGGGGCCTCACTAATACGCAGTATTTT.

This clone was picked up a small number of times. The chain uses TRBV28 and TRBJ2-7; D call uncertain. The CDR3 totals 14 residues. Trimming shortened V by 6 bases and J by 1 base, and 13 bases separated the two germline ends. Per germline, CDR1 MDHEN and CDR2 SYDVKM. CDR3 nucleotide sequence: TGTGCCAGCAGCTCCCCGAGCAGTTCCTACGAGCAGTACTTC. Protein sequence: CASSSPSSSYEQYF.